A single sample gave rise to the 29 T cell receptor beta chains below, sequenced in a study of T cell responses to AZD1222 COVID-19 vaccine. Data came from immunoSEQ multiplex PCR; TCRdb stores just in-frame clones and leaves some out. The sample contains more than 140,000 clones, around 88% of which appear only once. The specimen was peripheral blood, collected on day 0 of AZD1222 vaccination. The source of these receptors is an adult in good health.

The V gene is TRBV4-2, the J gene TRBJ2-5; D uncertain. Trimming pared 0 bases from V and 7 bases from J, leaving 15 bases between. Per the germline V gene, CDR1 is LGHNA and CDR2 is YNFKEQ. CDR3 length: 15 amino acids. CDR3 coding DNA: TGTGCCAGCAGCCAAGACGTTGTGAGTAGGGTGACCCAGTACTTC. Encoded protein: CASSQDVVSRVTQYF.

The chain is built from TRBV18 and TRBJ1-3, with TRBD1 matching over 8 bases. From germline, CDR1 is KGHSH and CDR2 LQKENI. The junction had 4 bases not matched to a gene; V was cut back by 3 bases and J by 3 bases. This CDR3 region has 15 residues. CDR3 sequence (DNA): TGTGCCAGCTCACCCGTGACAGGGGTTGGAAACACCATATATTTT. Translating gives CASSPVTGVGNTIYF.

This clone was recorded once. CDR3 loop: CASSPGDGSYNSPLHF. The DNA of the CDR3 is TGTGCCAGTAGTCCAGGGGATGGATCCTATAATTCACCCCTCCACTTT. V usage is TRBV19 and J usage is TRBJ1-6; tentative D call: TRBD1 (6 bases). The germline V and J ends were trimmed by 5 bases and 1 base, with 12 bases remaining between them. This CDR3 is built from 16 residues. The germline V gene has CDR1 LNHDA and CDR2 SQIVND (reference sequence).

The rearrangement links TRBV5-6 to TRBJ2-1; a weak D match, TRBD2 (5 bases). The CDR3 has 12 residues. The germline V gene encodes CDR1 SGHDT and CDR2 YYEEEE. V dropped 2 bases and J dropped 10 bases, with 10 bases sitting between them. CDR3 DNA: TGTGCCAGCAGCTTCGAGGGTTTGGAGCAGTTCTTC. Its translation is CASSFEGLEQFF. The variable domain in full, completed from reference TRBV5-6 and TRBJ2-1, reads DAGVTQSPTHLIKTRGQQVTLRCSPKSGHDTVSWYQQALGQGPQFIFQYYEEEERQRGNFPDRFSGHQFPNYSSELNVNALLLGDSALYLCASSFEGLEQFFGPGTRLTVL.

This clone has only one observation. This sequence joins TRBV7-3 and TRBJ2-2; D ambiguous. CDR1 and CDR2 (germline): SGHTA, FQGTGA. The CDR3 runs to 15 residues. Trimming stripped 1 base from V and 1 base from J, with 7 bases between. The CDR3 protein is CASSLNLGNTGELFF. The CDR3 bases are TGTGCCAGCAGCTTAAATCTAGGGAACACCGGGGAGCTGTTTTTT.

The chain uses TRBV7-2 and TRBJ1-6; D is unresolved. CDR3 size: 13 residues. V dropped 8 bases and J dropped 9 bases, with 14 bases sitting between them. CDR1 SGHTA and CDR2 FQGNSA come from the germline V gene. The CDR3 DNA is TGTGCCAGCCAAGGTTCCATAGGTTCACCCCTCCACTTT. Residues: CASQGSIGSPLHF.

The rearrangement links TRBV6-2 or TRBV6-3 to TRBJ2-7, with 11 bases aligning to TRBD2. This CDR3 is built from 15 residues. J lost 3 bases, V lost 5 bases, and 6 bases had no gene match. Germline V gene lookup returns CDR1 MNHEY and CDR2 SVGEGT. The CDR3 sequence: CASSDGLAGGYEQYF. CDR3 DNA: TGTGCCAGCAGTGACGGCCTAGCGGGAGGCTACGAGCAGTACTTC.

This chain joins TRBV13 and TRBJ2-3; TRBD1 agrees at 10 bases. The CDR3 is 15 residues long. Germline-derived CDR1 and CDR2 are PRHDT and FYEKMQ (reference sequence). Losses at the gene ends were 5 bases for V and 0 bases for J; bases not matched to a gene: 2. CDR3 in amino acids: CASSRTGGSTDTQYF. The CDR3 region has the DNA TGTGCCAGCAGCCGGACAGGGGGTAGCACAGATACGCAGTATTTT.

CDR3 region: CAWSRAVVTSWGYTF. The CDR3 nucleotides read TGTGCCTGGAGTAGGGCAGTGGTTACGAGTTGGGGCTACACCTTC. The rearrangement joins TRBV30 to TRBJ1-2; D gene ambiguous. Deletions cut 2 bases from V and 8 bases from J, with 21 bases between. This CDR3 comprises 15 residues. Germline assignment: CDR1 GTSNPN and CDR2 SVGIG (reference sequence).

The chain joins TRBV5-5 to TRBJ1-5, with a tentative D call TRBD1 (5 bases). Trimming took off 4 bases at V and 2 bases at J, with 13 bases between the two ends. CDR3 size: 15 residues. Germline lookup yields CDR1 SGHKS and CDR2 YYEKEE (reference sequence). The CDR3 reads CASSQVPRGNQPQHF. Here the CDR3 DNA reads TGTGCCAGCAGCCAGGTCCCCAGGGGCAATCAGCCCCAGCATTTT.

The chain joins TRBV9 to TRBJ2-1, with a weak D call TRBD2 (5 bases). Trimming cost V 4 bases and J 5 bases, with 16 bases left between them. Per germline, CDR1 SGDLS and CDR2 YYNGEE. This CDR3 is 15 amino acids long. This CDR3 is CASSPSGRTNNEQFF. The DNA for the CDR3 is TGTGCCAGCAGCCCCAGCGGAAGAACAAACAATGAGCAGTTCTTC.

The gene calls are TRBV5-1 and TRBJ2-4; 8 bases agree with TRBD2. This CDR3 comprises 14 residues. Per germline, CDR1 SGHRS and CDR2 YFSETQ. The ends lost 2 bases at V and 7 bases at J; junction bases unmatched: 5. The CDR3 loop is CASSFAGLENIQYF. The CDR3 nucleotides read TGCGCCAGCAGCTTCGCGGGACTAGAGAACATTCAGTACTTC.

V is TRBV4-3 and J is TRBJ1-1; possibly TRBD1 for D (6 bases). The germline V gene encodes CDR1 LGHNA and CDR2 YSLEER. CDR3 length: 15 amino acids. The ends were cut back, 0 bases at V and 5 bases at J, with 13 bases in the middle. CDR3 protein: CASSQDSRGGTEAFF. The CDR3 DNA is TGCGCCAGCAGCCAAGATTCCAGGGGAGGGACTGAAGCTTTCTTT.

V and J are TRBV28 and TRBJ1-2, with a weak D call TRBD1 (6 bases). The CDR3 covers 16 residues. Trimming shortened V by 1 base and J by 5 bases, and 17 bases separated the two germline ends. Germline-derived CDR1 and CDR2 are MDHEN and SYDVKM. CDR3 nucleotide sequence: TGTGCCAGCAGTTTATCCGTGGGCGCGGGGGCGTATGGCTACACCTTC. Translated: CASSLSVGAGAYGYTF.

This clone was observed a single time. This chain joins TRBV6-2 or TRBV6-3 and TRBJ2-7; D not resolved. In germline, CDR1 is MNHEY, CDR2 SVGEGT. The V end lost 4 bases, the J end lost 3 bases, and 7 bases lay between the germline ends. There are 12 residues in the CDR3. The CDR3 region has the DNA TGTGCCAGCAGTTTGAGTAACTACGAGCAGTACTTC. Translating gives CASSLSNYEQYF.

Here the CDR3 DNA reads TGTGCCTGTGGAAGGGCGGTGGGAGGTGAAGCTTTCTTT. Translation gives CACGRAVGGEAFF. The rearrangement uses TRBV30 and TRBJ1-1, with D uncertain. Between the trimmed V and J ends, which lost 6 bases and 7 bases, there was a span of 18 bases. The CDR3 is 13 residues long. Germline V gives CDR1 GTSNPN, CDR2 SVGIG (reference sequence). The complete variable domain, with remaining parts taken from reference TRBV30 and TRBJ1-1, reads SQTIHQWPATLVQPVGSPLSLECTVEGTSNPNLYWYRQAAGRGLQLLFYSVGIGQISSEVPQNLSASRPQDRQFILSSKKLLLSDSGFYLCACGRAVGGEAFFGQGTRLTVV.

The CDR3 coding sequence is TGTGCCAGTACCCGGGACAGTAATTCACCCCTCCACTTT. Its protein product is CASTRDSNSPLHF. The chain uses TRBV2 and TRBJ1-6; 7 bases are shared with TRBD1. This CDR3 is built from 13 residues. Germline V gene data show CDR1 as SNHLY and CDR2 as FYNNEI. With V trimmed by 9 bases and J by 6 bases, 5 bases remained unmatched.

This chain connects TRBV20-1 to TRBJ2-5, with D tentatively TRBD2 (5 bases). The CDR3 is 11 amino acids. Per the germline V gene, CDR1 is DFQATT and CDR2 is SNEGSKA (reference sequence). The V and J ends lost 6 bases and 2 bases respectively, with 7 bases between them. The CDR3 loop is CSAAGQETQYF. The CDR3 DNA follows: TGCAGTGCCGCGGGTCAAGAGACCCAGTACTTC.

This chain joins TRBV29-1 and TRBJ2-3; D unclear. Germline CDR1 reads SQVTM; CDR2 reads ANQGSEA. The CDR3 consists of 13 residues. Trimming pared 6 bases from V and 2 bases from J, leaving 12 bases between. CDR3 amino acids: CSVGGRHTDTQYF. As DNA, the CDR3 is TGCAGCGTGGGTGGCAGGCACACAGATACGCAGTATTTT.

This chain connects TRBV27 to TRBJ2-1; TRBD2 aligns across 10 bases. The CDR3 is 14 residues long. The ends lost 3 bases at V and 10 bases at J; junction bases unmatched: 6. The germline CDR1 and CDR2 sequences are MNHEY and SMNVEV (reference sequence). The CDR3 reads CASSFVAGGQEQFF. CDR3 DNA sequence: TGTGCCAGCAGTTTCGTAGCGGGAGGACAGGAGCAGTTCTTC.

V gene TRBV4-3 combines with J gene TRBJ1-6, with no clear D. CDR1 and CDR2 (germline): LGHNA, YSLEER. With 4 bases removed from V and 2 bases from J, the gap between germline ends came to 6 bases. This CDR3 has 14 amino acids. CDR3 protein: CASSPGTYNSPLHF. CDR3 nucleotide sequence: TGCGCCAGCAGCCCCGGGACCTATAATTCACCCCTCCACTTT.

The chain uses TRBV7-9 and TRBJ2-5; 11 bases line up with TRBD2. The CDR3 has 17 amino acids. The germline CDR1 and CDR2 sequences are SEHNR and FQNEAQ (reference sequence). Unmatched junction bases numbered 11, after V lost 5 bases and J lost 3 bases. The CDR3 DNA reads TGTGCCAGCAGCCTTCCGACCGGGACTAGCGGAAAAGAGACCCAGTACTTC. Protein: CASSLPTGTSGKETQYF.

V and J are TRBV13 and TRBJ1-1, with 7 bases identical to TRBD1. The V gene's germline CDR1 is PRHDT and CDR2 FYEKMQ (reference sequence). The CDR3 is 14 residues long. The V gene end was trimmed by 6 bases and the J gene end by 2 bases; junction bases not matched to a gene: 6. This CDR3 reads CASRQTGDNTEAFF. The CDR3 nucleotides read TGTGCCAGCAGACAAACAGGGGACAACACTGAAGCTTTCTTT. Using reference TRBV13 and TRBJ1-1 for the parts outside the CDR3, the full variable domain is AAGVIQSPRHLIKEKRETATLKCYPIPRHDTVYWYQQGPGQDPQFLISFYEKMQSDKGSIPDRFSAQQFSDYHSELNMSSLELGDSALYFCASRQTGDNTEAFFGQGTRLTVV.

The V call is TRBV30, the J call TRBJ1-3; D is uncertain. The CDR3 contains 16 residues. Trimming took 1 base from V and 4 from J, leaving 17 bases between them. Germline loops: CDR1 GTSNPN, CDR2 SVGIG (reference sequence). CDR3 sequence (DNA): TGTGCCTGGAGTGATATATCCGGTCCTTCGGGAAACACCATATATTTT. It specifies CAWSDISGPSGNTIYF.

J is TRBJ1-2 and V is TRBV7-2, with 7 bases matching TRBD1. Trimming removed 5 bases from V and 8 bases from J; junction bases left unmatched: 8. The length of the CDR3 is 13 residues. Germline V gene lookup returns CDR1 SGHTA and CDR2 FQGNSA. CDR3 sequence: CASSGTHRGGYTF. For the CDR3, the DNA is TGTGCCAGCAGCGGAACGCACAGGGGAGGCTACACCTTC. Variable domain in full (rest from reference TRBV7-2 and TRBJ1-2): GAGVSQSPSNKVTEKGKDVELRCDPISGHTALYWYRQSLGQGLEFLIYFQGNSAPDKSGLPSDRFSAERTGGSVSTLTIQRTQQEDSAVYLCASSGTHRGGYTFGSGTRLTVV.

Here the CDR3 reads CASRRDRATDTQYF. The CDR3, as DNA: TGTGCCAGCAGGAGGGACAGGGCCACAGATACGCAGTATTTT. The chain is built from TRBV27 and TRBJ2-3; 9 bases align to TRBD1. This CDR3 contains 14 residues. V gave up 6 bases and J gave up 2 bases; unmatched junction bases: 3. CDR1 and CDR2 (germline): MNHEY, SMNVEV (reference sequence).

The chain uses TRBV21-1 and TRBJ2-7; whether TRBD1, the table's D call, matches the DNA was not checked. TRBV21-1 is a pseudogene. The CDR3 spans 12 residues. The DNA of the CDR3 is TGTGCCAGCGCCTTTTTCAGGTACGAGCAGTACTTC. Protein product: CASAFFRYEQYF.

This rearrangement joins TRBV19 to TRBJ1-6; D is undetermined. The ends were cut back, 5 bases at V and 10 bases at J, with 12 bases in the middle. The germline gives CDR1 LNHDA, CDR2 SQIVND (reference sequence). This CDR3 is built from 13 residues. This chain's CDR3 is CASSRSLDSPLHF. The CDR3 DNA reads as TGTGCCAGTAGTCGTTCCTTGGACTCACCCCTCCACTTT.

The chain is built from TRBV18 and TRBJ1-2; D ambiguous. The CDR3 is 14 amino acids. The V gene's germline CDR1 is KGHSH and CDR2 LQKENI. The ends were cut back, 5 bases at V and 8 bases at J, with 18 bases in the middle. This CDR3 is CASSSDLFGGGYTF. The CDR3 bases are TGTGCCAGCTCATCCGACCTTTTTGGAGGAGGCTACACCTTC. Using reference TRBV18 and TRBJ1-2 for the parts outside the CDR3, the full variable domain is NAGVMQNPRHLVRRRGQEARLRCSPMKGHSHVYWYRQLPEEGLKFMVYLQKENIIDESGMPKERFSAEFPKEGPSILRIQQVVRGDSAAYFCASSSDLFGGGYTFGSGTRLTVV.